The next 22 T cell receptor beta chains were all read from a single sample in a study of T cell clonotyping in hematopoietic cell transplantation. Assay used: immunoSEQ multiplex PCR; TCRdb lists only in-frame clones, some missing. The sample records approximately 4,300 clones, 85% to 95% being singletons. The sample in question was peripheral blood mononuclear cells, obtained 30 days after allogeneic stem cell transplant. These receptors were obtained from a male patient between 65 and 79 years old who had an allogeneic stem cell transplant from an unrelated donor, so T cells may come from the graft donor. Some clones in this sample may be carry-over from other donors' samples.

The chain carries TRBV18 and TRBJ1-1; no clear D. V lost 10 bases and J 5 bases, leaving 17 bases between the germline ends. Per the germline V gene, CDR1 is KGHSH and CDR2 is LQKENI. The CDR3 length is 13 residues. The CDR3: CATRGSLSTEAFF. The CDR3 coding sequence is TGTGCCACCAGAGGTTCTTTATCTACTGAAGCTTTCTTT.

The rearrangement links TRBV5-1 to TRBJ2-3; 10 bases align to TRBD2. The V and J ends lost 1 base and 3 bases, in that order; junction bases with no gene match: 5. Germline V gives CDR1 SGHRS, CDR2 YFSETQ. The CDR3 covers 16 residues. DNA for the CDR3: TGCGCCAGCAGCTTGACAGCGGGAGGGCCGACAGATACGCAGTATTTT. Translation: CASSLTAGGPTDTQYF.

The V call is TRBV27, the J call TRBJ2-1, with TRBD1 matching 10 bases. Germline CDR1 MNHEY, CDR2 SMNVEV (reference sequence). Trimming cost V 2 bases and J 9 bases; bases outside gene matches: 1. CDR3 length equals 13 residues. The CDR3 nucleotides are TGTGCCAGCAGTTTACGGACAGGGGGTGAGCAGTTCTTC. Translation: CASSLRTGGEQFF.

This sequence joins TRBV27 and TRBJ2-7; maybe TRBD1 (5 bases). Germline V gene data show CDR1 as MNHEY and CDR2 as SMNVEV (reference sequence). CDR3 length: 13 amino acids. Trimming cost V 8 bases and J 2 bases, with 13 bases left between them. Here the CDR3 DNA reads TGTGCCAGCGCCTCGGACAACCCCTACGAGCAGTACTTC. Amino acids: CASASDNPYEQYF.

This chain joins TRBV5-1 and TRBJ2-7; a possible D gene is TRBD2 (6 bases). Trimming removed 2 bases from V and 5 bases from J, with 17 bases in between. The CDR3 has 15 amino acids. Germline loops: CDR1 SGHRS, CDR2 YFSETQ. The CDR3 nucleotides are TGCGCCAGCAGCTTAAGCCCCAGGGACTTCAACGAGCAGTACTTC. Translating gives CASSLSPRDFNEQYF.

The count of this clone is one. The chain is built from TRBV5-4 and TRBJ2-7; weak D call: TRBD1 (7 bases). Germline assignment: CDR1 SGHNT and CDR2 YYREEE (reference sequence). The CDR3 has 19 residues. Trimming took 0 bases from V and 5 from J, leaving 27 bases between them. The CDR3 is CASSLARSAFVTGEDEQYF. In DNA form, the CDR3 reads TGTGCCAGCAGCTTGGCCCGTTCAGCGTTCGTTACAGGGGAGGACGAGCAGTACTTC. Drawing the rest from reference TRBV5-4 and TRBJ2-7, the complete variable domain is ETGVTQSPTHLIKTRGQQVTLRCSSQSGHNTVSWYQQALGQGPQFIFQYYREEENGRGNFPPRFSGLQFPNYSSELNVNALELDDSALYLCASSLARSAFVTGEDEQYFGPGTRLTVT.

The chain couples TRBV19 to TRBJ2-7; D is unresolved. Looked up from germline, CDR1 is LNHDA and CDR2 is SQIVND (reference sequence). This CDR3 has 14 amino acids. Trimming pared 4 bases from V and 5 bases from J, leaving 15 bases between. CDR3 bases: TGTGCCAGTAGTAATGCGGCCGGCCCCCACGAGCAGTACTTC. Residues: CASSNAAGPHEQYF.

This chain joins TRBV5-4 and TRBJ2-6; D may be TRBD1 or TRBD2 (6 bases each). V lost 4 bases to trimming and J lost 4 bases, with 21 bases between them. The CDR3 loop spans 18 amino acids. In germline, CDR1 is SGHNT, CDR2 YYREEE (reference sequence). As DNA, the CDR3 is TGTGCCAGCAGCCGGAGGGGGGCGAACTCGCGGGGGGCCAACGTCCTGACTTTC. Translating gives CASSRRGANSRGANVLTF.

The rearrangement links TRBV6-5 to TRBJ2-7; 8 bases fit TRBD1. V was clipped by 10 bases and J by 4 bases; unmatched bases: 9. The V gene's germline CDR1 is MNHEY and CDR2 SVGAGI. This CDR3 has 13 amino acids. CDR3 sequence (DNA): TGTGCCACCCTGGACAGGGACAGATACGAGCAGTACTTC. Its translation is CATLDRDRYEQYF.

The genes are TRBV30 and TRBJ1-5; 8 bases align to TRBD1. Germline loops: CDR1 GTSNPN, CDR2 SVGIG (reference sequence). This CDR3 contains 14 residues. V lost 3 bases and J lost 3; bases outside the gene matches: 4. This chain's CDR3 is CAWRGTGNNQPQHF. The CDR3 nucleotides read TGTGCCTGGAGAGGGACAGGTAACAATCAGCCCCAGCATTTT.

The rearrangement uses TRBV5-6 and TRBJ2-2; D is unresolved. Trimming cost V 0 bases and J 4 bases, with 19 bases left between them. This CDR3 has 18 residues. In germline, CDR1 is SGHDT, CDR2 YYEEEE. The CDR3 spells CASSLDETLFSSTGELFF. For the CDR3, the DNA is TGTGCCAGCAGCTTGGACGAGACACTTTTCTCTAGCACCGGGGAGCTGTTTTTT.

The rearrangement links TRBV4-3 to TRBJ2-3, with TRBD2 identical over 9 bases. With V trimmed by 4 bases and J by 1 base, 6 bases remained unmatched. Germline CDR1 is LGHNA and CDR2 is YSLEER. The CDR3 loop spans 16 amino acids. CDR3 sequence reads: CASSPLSSGGTDTQYF. DNA for the CDR3: TGCGCCAGCAGCCCCCTTTCTAGCGGGGGCACAGATACGCAGTATTTT.

The V and J genes are TRBV6-1 and TRBJ1-2; 8 positions agree with TRBD1. J gave up 1 base and V 5 bases, and 6 bases lay outside the gene matches. Germline-derived CDR1 and CDR2 are MNHNS and SASEGT. CDR3 size: 15 residues. The CDR3 DNA reads TGTGCCAGCAGTCGAACAGGGGGGGATAACTATGGCTACACCTTC. This translates into CASSRTGGDNYGYTF.

This chain connects TRBV5-1 to TRBJ2-2, with a tentative D call TRBD2 (7 bases). Germline V gene data show CDR1 as SGHRS and CDR2 as YFSETQ. This CDR3 has 15 amino acids. The V gene lost 1 base and the J gene lost 6 bases, with 13 bases spanning the gap. CDR3 sequence reads: CASSLRVGGAGELFF. DNA of the CDR3: TGCGCCAGCAGCTTGAGAGTAGGGGGGGCCGGGGAGCTGTTTTTT.

This chain uses TRBV19 with TRBJ1-1, with D maybe TRBD1 (6 bases). The germline V gene has CDR1 LNHDA and CDR2 SQIVND (reference sequence). The CDR3 runs to 16 residues. V was cut by 3 bases and J by 1 base, with 15 bases left in between. CDR3 protein: CASSIPGAFPNTEAFF. The CDR3 nucleotides are TGTGCCAGTAGTATCCCGGGGGCATTTCCGAACACTGAAGCTTTCTTT.

This clone appeared a single time. J is TRBJ1-1 and V is TRBV7-9; no reliable D call. Trimming removed 1 base at V and 2 bases at J, with 8 bases between. The CDR3 covers 14 residues. CDR1 SEHNR and CDR2 FQNEAQ come from the germline V gene (reference sequence). The CDR3 sequence: CASSLETFNTEAFF. In DNA, the CDR3 is TGTGCCAGCAGCTTAGAGACCTTTAACACTGAAGCTTTCTTT.

The chain joins TRBV5-6 to TRBJ1-5, with unresolved D. Germline loops: CDR1 SGHDT, CDR2 YYEEEE. V lost 2 bases to trimming and J lost 2 bases, with 14 bases between them. The CDR3 has 16 amino acids. The DNA for the CDR3 is TGTGCCAGCAGCTTCGGATGGGCCCGGGGCAATCAGCCCCAGCATTTT. This translates into CASSFGWARGNQPQHF. Looking up the rest from reference TRBV5-6 and TRBJ1-5 gives the full variable domain: DAGVTQSPTHLIKTRGQQVTLRCSPKSGHDTVSWYQQALGQGPQFIFQYYEEEERQRGNFPDRFSGHQFPNYSSELNVNALLLGDSALYLCASSFGWARGNQPQHFGDGTRLSIL.

The chain links TRBV6-5 to TRBJ1-4, with D unresolved. The V end lost 6 bases, the J end lost 2 bases, and 10 bases lay between the germline ends. The V gene's germline CDR1 is MNHEY and CDR2 SVGAGI. The CDR3 runs to 14 residues. The CDR3 bases are TGTGCCAGCAGCGACTGGAAGACTAATGAAAAACTGTTTTTT. Translation gives CASSDWKTNEKLFF.

The V and J genes are TRBV7-2 and TRBJ2-7; TRBD2 is a possible D gene (6 bases). V dropped 10 bases and J dropped 5 bases, with 21 bases sitting between them. Germline V lookup: CDR1 SGHTA, CDR2 FQGNSA. This CDR3 is built from 14 residues. The CDR3 protein is CATRRGQPGDEQYF. As DNA, the CDR3 is TGTGCCACCCGCCGAGGTCAACCGGGGGACGAGCAGTACTTC. Complete variable domain (other parts from reference TRBV7-2 and TRBJ2-7): GAGVSQSPSNKVTEKGKDVELRCDPISGHTALYWYRQSLGQGLEFLIYFQGNSAPDKSGLPSDRFSAERTGGSVSTLTIQRTQQEDSAVYLCATRRGQPGDEQYFGPGTRLTVT.

The chain combines TRBV6-4 with TRBJ2-2, with D possibly being TRBD1 (6 bases). Germline CDR1 MRHNA, CDR2 SNTAGT. V was clipped by 2 bases and J by 7 bases, with 17 bases between them. The CDR3 contains 16 residues. The CDR3 DNA is TGTGCCAGCAGTGACCCACAGGGTGCGCCAAGCGGGGAGCTGTTTTTT. This sequence encodes CASSDPQGAPSGELFF.

The chain employs TRBV14 and TRBJ2-7; D not resolved. V lost 1 base to trimming and J lost 6 bases, with 7 bases between them. CDR3 size: 12 residues. Germline assignment: CDR1 SGHDN and CDR2 FVKESK. This chain's CDR3 is CASSQGVGEQYF. In DNA, the CDR3 is TGTGCCAGCAGCCAAGGCGTAGGCGAGCAGTACTTC.

The chain carries TRBV7-9 and TRBJ1-3; unclear D gene. Germline V CDR1 and CDR2: SEHNR, FQNEAQ (reference sequence). The CDR3 runs 17 residues. Trimming shortened V by 7 bases and J by 0 bases, and 19 bases separated the two germline ends. The chain's CDR3 is CASTEPDGPYSGNTIYF. As DNA, the CDR3 is TGTGCCAGCACTGAACCTGATGGGCCGTACTCTGGAAACACCATATATTTT.